The next 19 T cell receptor beta chains were all read from a single sample in a study of blood T cell repertoires in COVID-19 (dated by TCRdb to the early 2020s). The library was built by means of the immunoSEQ multiplex PCR assay. Imported from immuneACCESS, the table was reduced by TCRdb to in-frame sequences with V and J called. These copies leave out some clones; in studies compared against another copy, an unresolved V gene accounts for under half, and the cause of the remainder is not known. The sample profile shows 50,000 to 60,000 clones; around 86% of them were found once. Of the sample, under 8.5% is held by the ten largest clones. The sequencing sample was made of peripheral blood. The origin of the receptors is a human donor with active COVID-19. The donor label of this sample is uncertain.

The chain combines TRBV2 with TRBJ1-2, with TRBD1 as a possible D gene (6 bases). The germline gives CDR1 SNHLY, CDR2 FYNNEI. CDR3 size: 13 residues. V lost 9 bases to trimming and J lost 0 bases, with 11 bases between them. This chain's CDR3 is CASRTDANYGYTF. CDR3 coding DNA: TGTGCCAGTCGGACAGATGCTAACTATGGCTACACCTTC.

V usage is TRBV19 and J usage is TRBJ2-2; the match to TRBD1 covers 9 bases. CDR1 and CDR2 from the germline V gene are LNHDA and SQIVND (reference sequence). This CDR3 region has 15 residues. V was pared by 5 bases and J by 5 bases, with 6 bases of the junction left unmatched. The CDR3 reads CASSPGQGQTGELFF. The CDR3 DNA reads TGTGCCAGTAGTCCGGGACAGGGCCAGACCGGGGAGCTGTTTTTT.

V is TRBV2 and J is TRBJ2-7; 7 nucleotides line up with TRBD2. This CDR3 spans 13 amino acids. V lost 4 bases, J lost 3 bases, and 3 bases stayed unmatched. The germline gives CDR1 SNHLY, CDR2 FYNNEI. CDR3 nucleotides: TGTGCCAGCAGTGTGGCGGGGGTCTACGAGCAGTACTTC. It codes for CASSVAGVYEQYF.

The rearrangement links TRBV3-1 (or the pseudogene TRBV3-2) to TRBJ2-7; 7 positions agree with TRBD2. V shed 7 bases and J 7 bases; nucleotides not matched to a gene: 16. CDR3 length: 15 amino acids. Germline-derived CDR1 and CDR2 are LGHDT and YNNKEL (reference sequence). The CDR3 DNA sequence: TGTGCCAGCACCAGTGGGAGGGCCTTGTTGGGTGAGCAGTACTTC. Amino acid sequence: CASTSGRALLGEQYF.

The chain uses TRBV6-4 and TRBJ2-3; D not resolved. This CDR3 region has 15 residues. Germline loops: CDR1 MRHNA, CDR2 SNTAGT. With 0 bases removed from V and 0 bases from J, the gap between germline ends came to 7 bases. The chain's CDR3 is CASSDSVGSTDTQYF. In DNA, the CDR3 is TGTGCCAGCAGTGACTCGGTCGGGAGCACAGATACGCAGTATTTT.

The DNA for the CDR3 is TGTGCCATCAGTGACCTCCGGGACTACAATACGCAGTATTTT. Translation gives CAISDLRDYNTQYF. The V and J genes are TRBV10-3 and TRBJ2-3; 7 positions match TRBD2. The germline gives CDR1 ENHRY, CDR2 SYGVKD. Unmatched junction bases numbered 7, after V lost 3 bases and J lost 7 bases. The CDR3 has 14 residues.

In its sample, this clone was seen a few times. The V and J genes are TRBV28 and TRBJ1-3, with TRBD1 matching over 8 bases. Germline CDR1 MDHEN, CDR2 SYDVKM. This CDR3 region has 13 residues. The J segment lost 2 bases and the V segment lost 8 bases, leaving 2 bases of the junction unmatched. This CDR3 reads CASQTGAGNTIYF. As DNA, the CDR3 is TGTGCCAGCCAGACAGGGGCTGGAAACACCATATATTTT.

The J gene is TRBJ1-5, the V gene TRBV30; tentative D call: TRBD1 (5 bases). The CDR3 extends over 13 amino acids. Germline V gene lookup returns CDR1 GTSNPN and CDR2 SVGIG (reference sequence). The V gene lost 5 bases and the J gene lost 3 bases, with 11 bases spanning the gap. The DNA for the CDR3 is TGTGCCTGGGCCGGACAAAACAATCAGCCCCAGCATTTT. Its translation: CAWAGQNNQPQHF.

The rearrangement uses TRBV7-6 and TRBJ2-3, with TRBD2 matching 8 bases. Per the germline V gene, CDR1 is SGHVS and CDR2 is FNYEAQ. The ends lost 5 bases at V and 2 bases at J; junction bases unmatched: 9. This CDR3 contains 16 residues. The CDR3 nucleotides read TGTGCCAGCAGCCTCCTTAGCGGGAACCCCACAGATACGCAGTATTTT. This translates into CASSLLSGNPTDTQYF.

V gene TRBV5-1 combines with J gene TRBJ2-3, with D possibly matching TRBD1 (5 bases). This CDR3 has 16 amino acids. The V end lost 0 bases, the J end lost 1 base, and 12 bases lay between the germline ends. The germline gives CDR1 SGHRS, CDR2 YFSETQ. Here the CDR3 reads CASSLGPQQGTDTQYF. CDR3 sequence (DNA): TGCGCCAGCAGCTTGGGGCCCCAACAGGGCACAGATACGCAGTATTTT.

V gene TRBV4-1 combines with J gene TRBJ2-1; the D gene is possibly TRBD1 (6 bases). Germline-derived CDR1 and CDR2 are MGHRA and YSYEKL. The CDR3 has 12 amino acids. Between the trimmed V and J ends, which lost 5 bases and 10 bases, there was a span of 12 bases. CDR3 residues: CASSSTGSEQFF. CDR3 coding DNA: TGCGCCAGCAGCTCCACAGGGAGCGAGCAGTTCTTC.

V and J are TRBV7-9 and TRBJ2-1; D is undetermined. The V gene lost 3 bases and the J gene lost 7 bases, with 16 bases spanning the gap. The CDR3 consists of 15 residues. Germline V gene lookup returns CDR1 SEHNR and CDR2 FQNEAQ (reference sequence). CDR3: CASSFGLGMRNEQFF. DNA of the CDR3: TGTGCCAGCAGCTTTGGCCTTGGTATGAGGAATGAGCAGTTCTTC.

The chain recombines TRBV30 with TRBJ1-2; no clear D gene. CDR1 and CDR2 from the germline V gene are GTSNPN and SVGIG (reference sequence). V lost 0 bases and J 3 bases, leaving 8 bases between the germline ends. The CDR3 loop spans 13 amino acids. The CDR3 DNA is TGTGCCTGGAGTGTTCAAGCCCACTATGGCTACACCTTC. Protein product: CAWSVQAHYGYTF. The full variable domain, its missing parts supplied by reference TRBV30 and TRBJ1-2, is SQTIHQWPATLVQPVGSPLSLECTVEGTSNPNLYWYRQAAGRGLQLLFYSVGIGQISSEVPQNLSASRPQDRQFILSSKKLLLSDSGFYLCAWSVQAHYGYTFGSGTRLTVV.

This clone came up once. The junction shows a germline mismatch at one end, possibly a read error. CDR3 sequence (DNA): TGTGCTAGCAGCTCAAGACAGCAAGAGACCCAGTACTTC. This sequence encodes CASSSRQQETQYF. The chain employs TRBV7-7 and TRBJ2-5; D may be TRBD1 (5 bases). Germline V gene data show CDR1 as SSHAT and CDR2 as FNYEAQ (reference sequence). The CDR3 loop spans 13 amino acids.

In the case of this clone: In the same sample, other DNA sequences code for this CDR3. This sequence joins TRBV9 and TRBJ1-1; possibly TRBD1 for D (5 bases). The V end lost 3 bases, the J end lost 4 bases, and 7 bases lay between the germline ends. CDR1 is SGDLS and CDR2 is YYNGEE in the germline V gene. The CDR3 runs to 12 residues. The CDR3 DNA sequence: TGTGCCAGCAGCGCTCAGGGCACTGAAGCTTTCTTT. This translates into CASSAQGTEAFF.

The rearrangement uses TRBV7-3 and TRBJ2-3, with TRBD2 matching 9 bases. This CDR3 spans 17 amino acids. Trimming cost V 10 bases and J 4 bases; bases outside gene matches: 18. In germline, CDR1 is SGHTA, CDR2 FQGTGA. The CDR3 nucleotides are TGTGCCACCTCCCCCCGGGGGCTAGCGGGAATGTCAGATACGCAGTATTTT. This sequence encodes CATSPRGLAGMSDTQYF.

The rearrangement joins TRBV9 to TRBJ2-3; 10 bases are a match to TRBD1. Germline V gene lookup returns CDR1 SGDLS and CDR2 YYNGEE. J lost 3 bases, V lost 3 bases, and 10 bases had no gene match. The CDR3 is 17 residues long. CDR3 DNA sequence: TGTGCCAGCAGCGCGAGACAGGGGGCAACCTCGACAGATACGCAGTATTTT. The encoded protein is CASSARQGATSTDTQYF. Full variable domain (missing parts from reference TRBV9 and TRBJ2-3): DSGVTQTPKHLITATGQRVTLRCSPRSGDLSVYWYQQSLDQGLQFLIQYYNGEERAKGNILERFSAQQFPDLHSELNLSSLELGDSALYFCASSARQGATSTDTQYFGPGTRLTVL.

The rearrangement joins TRBV2 to TRBJ2-3; 7 bases agree with TRBD1. V was pared by 6 bases and J by 4 bases, with 7 bases of the junction left unmatched. This CDR3 is 14 amino acids long. The germline V gene has CDR1 SNHLY and CDR2 FYNNEI. This CDR3 is CASRGQSYSDTQYF. The CDR3 DNA is TGTGCCAGCAGGGGACAGAGCTATTCAGATACGCAGTATTTT.

The chain is built from TRBV10-3 and TRBJ2-7, with 8 bases that match TRBD1. Trimming cost V 3 bases and J 1 base; bases outside gene matches: 5. The CDR3 contains 15 residues. Germline values: CDR1 ENHRY, CDR2 SYGVKD. CDR3 sequence (DNA): TGTGCCATCAGTGACGGGACAGGAATATCCTACGAGCAGTACTTC. Amino acids: CAISDGTGISYEQYF.